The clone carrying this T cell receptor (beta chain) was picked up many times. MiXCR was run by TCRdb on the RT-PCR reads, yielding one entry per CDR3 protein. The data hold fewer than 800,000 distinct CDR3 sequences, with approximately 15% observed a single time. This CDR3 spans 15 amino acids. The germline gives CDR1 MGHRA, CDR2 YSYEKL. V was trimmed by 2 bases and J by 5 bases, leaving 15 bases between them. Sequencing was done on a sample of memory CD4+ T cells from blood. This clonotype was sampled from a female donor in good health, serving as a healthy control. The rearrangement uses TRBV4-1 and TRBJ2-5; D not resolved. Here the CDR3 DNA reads TGCGCCAGCAGCCAAACACGGCGAGGTCGGGAGACCCAGTACTTC. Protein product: CASSQTRRGRETQYF.